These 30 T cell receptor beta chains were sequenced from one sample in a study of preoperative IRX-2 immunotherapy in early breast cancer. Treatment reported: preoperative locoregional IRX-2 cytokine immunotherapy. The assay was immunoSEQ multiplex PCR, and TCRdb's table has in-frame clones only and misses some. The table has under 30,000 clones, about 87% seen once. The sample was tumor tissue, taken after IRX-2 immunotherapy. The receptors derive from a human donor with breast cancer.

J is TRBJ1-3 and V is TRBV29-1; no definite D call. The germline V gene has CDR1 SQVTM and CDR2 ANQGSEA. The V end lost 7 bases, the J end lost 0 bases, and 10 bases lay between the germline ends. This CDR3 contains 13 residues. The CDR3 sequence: CSARADSGNTIYF. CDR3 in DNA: TGCAGCGCCCGGGCAGACTCTGGAAACACCATATATTTT.

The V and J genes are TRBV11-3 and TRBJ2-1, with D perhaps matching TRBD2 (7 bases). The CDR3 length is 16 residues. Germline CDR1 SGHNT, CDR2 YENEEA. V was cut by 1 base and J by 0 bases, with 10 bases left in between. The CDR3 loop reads CASSLGGGHSYNEQFF. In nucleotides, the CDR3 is TGTGCCAGCAGCTTAGGCGGGGGACACTCCTACAATGAGCAGTTCTTC.

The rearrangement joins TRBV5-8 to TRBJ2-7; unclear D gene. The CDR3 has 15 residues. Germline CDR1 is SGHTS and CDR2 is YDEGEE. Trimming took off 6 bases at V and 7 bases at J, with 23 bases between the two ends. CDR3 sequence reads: CASTLVPASTWEQYV. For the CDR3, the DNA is TGTGCCAGCACCCTCGTCCCCGCCTCTACGTGGGAGCAGTACGTC.

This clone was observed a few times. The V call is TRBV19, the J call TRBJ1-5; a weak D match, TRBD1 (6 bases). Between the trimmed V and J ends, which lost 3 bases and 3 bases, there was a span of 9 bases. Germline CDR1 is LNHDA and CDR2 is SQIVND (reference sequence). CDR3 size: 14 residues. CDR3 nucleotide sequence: TGTGCCAGTAGTATCGGACAGTTCAATCAGCCCCAGCATTTT. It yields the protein CASSIGQFNQPQHF.

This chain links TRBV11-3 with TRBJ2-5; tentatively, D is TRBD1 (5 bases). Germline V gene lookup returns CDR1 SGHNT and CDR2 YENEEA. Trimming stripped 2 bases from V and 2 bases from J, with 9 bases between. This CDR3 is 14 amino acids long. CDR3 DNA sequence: TGTGCCAGCAGCTTATCTGACAGACAAGAGACCCAGTACTTC. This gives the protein CASSLSDRQETQYF.

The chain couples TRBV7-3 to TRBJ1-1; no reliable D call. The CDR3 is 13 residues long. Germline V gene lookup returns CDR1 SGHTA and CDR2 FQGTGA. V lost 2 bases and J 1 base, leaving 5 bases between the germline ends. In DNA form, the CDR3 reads TGTGCCAGCAGCTTAGGAGCGAACACTGAAGCTTTCTTT. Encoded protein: CASSLGANTEAFF.

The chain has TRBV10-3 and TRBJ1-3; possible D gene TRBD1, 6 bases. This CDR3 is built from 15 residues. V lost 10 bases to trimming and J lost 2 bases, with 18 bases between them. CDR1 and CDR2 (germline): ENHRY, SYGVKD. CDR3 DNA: TGTGCCAAAATACCCGGACAGAAGCCTGGAAACACCATATATTTT. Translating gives CAKIPGQKPGNTIYF.

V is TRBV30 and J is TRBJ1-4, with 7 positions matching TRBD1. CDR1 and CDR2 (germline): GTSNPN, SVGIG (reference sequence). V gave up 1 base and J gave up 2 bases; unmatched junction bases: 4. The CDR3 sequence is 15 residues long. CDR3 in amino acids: CAWSDTGVTNEKLFF. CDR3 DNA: TGTGCCTGGAGTGATACAGGGGTGACTAATGAAAAACTGTTTTTT.

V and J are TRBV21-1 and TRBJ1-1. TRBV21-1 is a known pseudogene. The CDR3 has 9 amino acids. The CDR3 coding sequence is TGTGCCAGCGGCGCTGAAGCTTTCTTT. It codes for CASGAEAFF.

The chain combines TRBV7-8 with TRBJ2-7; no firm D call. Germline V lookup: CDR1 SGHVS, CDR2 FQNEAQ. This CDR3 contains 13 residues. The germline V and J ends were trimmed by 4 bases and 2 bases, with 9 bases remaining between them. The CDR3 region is CASSSRIAYEQYV. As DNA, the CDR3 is TGTGCCAGCAGCTCGCGTATAGCCTACGAGCAGTACGTC.

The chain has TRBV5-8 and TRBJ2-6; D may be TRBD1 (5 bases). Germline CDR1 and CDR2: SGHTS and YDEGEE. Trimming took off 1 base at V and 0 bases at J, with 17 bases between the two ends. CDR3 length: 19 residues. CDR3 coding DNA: TGTGCCAGCAGCTTGCTGGGGCGCACTTCTCACTCTGGGGCCAACGTCCTGACTTTC. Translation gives CASSLLGRTSHSGANVLTF.

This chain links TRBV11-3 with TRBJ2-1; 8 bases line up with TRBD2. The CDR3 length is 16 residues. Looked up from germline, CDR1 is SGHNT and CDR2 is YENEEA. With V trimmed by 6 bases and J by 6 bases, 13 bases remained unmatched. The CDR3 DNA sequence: TGTGCCAGCAGGGGTCGGGGGGGATACCCACGCAATGAGCAGTTCTTC. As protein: CASRGRGGYPRNEQFF.

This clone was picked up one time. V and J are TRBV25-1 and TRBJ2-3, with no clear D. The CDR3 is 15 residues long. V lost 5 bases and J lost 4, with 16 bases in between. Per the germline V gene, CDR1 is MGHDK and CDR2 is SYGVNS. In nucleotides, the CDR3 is TGTGCCAGCAGTTACGAGCGATTCTACCCAGATACGCAGTATTTT. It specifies CASSYERFYPDTQYF. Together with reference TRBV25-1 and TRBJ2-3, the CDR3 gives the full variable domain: EADIYQTPRYLVIGTGKKITLECSQTMGHDKMYWYQQDPGMELHLIHYSYGVNSTEKGDLSSESTVSRIRTEHFPLTLESARPSHTSQYLCASSYERFYPDTQYFGPGTRLTVL.

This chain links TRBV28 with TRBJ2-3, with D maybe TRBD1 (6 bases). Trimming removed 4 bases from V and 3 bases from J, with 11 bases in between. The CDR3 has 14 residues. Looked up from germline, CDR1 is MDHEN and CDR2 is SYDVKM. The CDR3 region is CASSYRVSTDTQYF. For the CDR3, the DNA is TGTGCCAGCAGTTACAGGGTTAGTACAGATACGCAGTATTTT.

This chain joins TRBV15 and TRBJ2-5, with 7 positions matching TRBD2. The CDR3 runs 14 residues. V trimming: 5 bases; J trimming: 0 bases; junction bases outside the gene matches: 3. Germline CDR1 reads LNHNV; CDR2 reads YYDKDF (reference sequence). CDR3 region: CATSLGGNQETQYF. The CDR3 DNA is TGTGCCACCAGCCTGGGGGGGAACCAAGAGACCCAGTACTTC. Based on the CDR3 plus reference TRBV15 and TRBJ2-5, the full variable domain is DAMVIQNPRYQVTQFGKPVTLSCSQTLNHNVMYWYQQKSSQAPKLLFHYYDKDFNNEADTPDNFQSRRPNTSFCFLDIRSPGLGDTAMYLCATSLGGNQETQYFGPGTRLLVL.

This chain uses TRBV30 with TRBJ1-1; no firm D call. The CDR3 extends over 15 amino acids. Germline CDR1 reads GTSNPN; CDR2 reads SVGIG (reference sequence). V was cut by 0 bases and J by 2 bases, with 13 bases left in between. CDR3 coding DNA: TGTGCCTGGAGTGTACGGGATCGATCAAACACTGAAGCTTTCTTT. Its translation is CAWSVRDRSNTEAFF.

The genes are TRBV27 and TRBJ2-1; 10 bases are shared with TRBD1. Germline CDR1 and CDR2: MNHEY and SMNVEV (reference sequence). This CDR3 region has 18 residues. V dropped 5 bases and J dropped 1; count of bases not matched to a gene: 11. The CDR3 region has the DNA TGTGCCAGCAGTCCCGGGACAGGGGCGCGGGGTTCCTACAATGAGCAGTTCTTC. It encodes CASSPGTGARGSYNEQFF.

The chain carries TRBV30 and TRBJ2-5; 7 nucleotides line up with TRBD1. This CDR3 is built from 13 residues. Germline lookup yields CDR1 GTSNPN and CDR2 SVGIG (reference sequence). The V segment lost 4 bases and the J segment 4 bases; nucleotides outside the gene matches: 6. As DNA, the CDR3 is TGTGCCTGGAACCGACAGGGAATAGAGACCCAGTACTTC. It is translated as CAWNRQGIETQYF.

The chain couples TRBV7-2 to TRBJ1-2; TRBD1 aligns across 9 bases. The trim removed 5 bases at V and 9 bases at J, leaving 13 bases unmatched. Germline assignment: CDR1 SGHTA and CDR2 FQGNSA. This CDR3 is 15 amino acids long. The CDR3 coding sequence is TGTGCCAGCAGCCTCTATACAGGGGGCGGGATTAGCTACACCTTC. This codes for CASSLYTGGGISYTF.

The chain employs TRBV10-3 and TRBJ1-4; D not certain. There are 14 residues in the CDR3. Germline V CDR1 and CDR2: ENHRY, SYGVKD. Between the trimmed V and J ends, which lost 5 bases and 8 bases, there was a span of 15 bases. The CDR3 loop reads CAISNQVAREKLFF. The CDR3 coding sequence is TGTGCCATCAGTAATCAAGTCGCTAGAGAAAAACTGTTTTTT.

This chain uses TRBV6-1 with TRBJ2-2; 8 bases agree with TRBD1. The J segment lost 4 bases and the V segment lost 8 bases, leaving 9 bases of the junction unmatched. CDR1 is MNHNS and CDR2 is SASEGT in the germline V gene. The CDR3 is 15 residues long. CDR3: CASGTTGAITGELFF. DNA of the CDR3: TGTGCCAGCGGAACGACAGGGGCCATCACCGGGGAGCTGTTTTTT.

The CDR3 loop reads CASSTPRGGGADEQFF. The CDR3 nucleotides are TGTGCCAGCAGTACCCCCAGGGGCGGGGGGGCTGATGAGCAGTTCTTC. The rearrangement links TRBV27 to TRBJ2-1, with TRBD2 matching 9 bases. Germline CDR1 is MNHEY and CDR2 is SMNVEV (reference sequence). After removal of 5 bases from V and 8 bases from J, the junction contained 13 bases not matched to a gene. The length of the CDR3 is 16 residues.

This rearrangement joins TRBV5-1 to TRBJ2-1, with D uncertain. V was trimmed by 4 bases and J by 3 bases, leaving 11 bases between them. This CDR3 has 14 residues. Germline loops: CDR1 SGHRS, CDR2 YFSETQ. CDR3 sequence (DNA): TGCGCCAGCAGCCCGGACGGGTTCTACAATGAGCAGTTCTTC. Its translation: CASSPDGFYNEQFF.

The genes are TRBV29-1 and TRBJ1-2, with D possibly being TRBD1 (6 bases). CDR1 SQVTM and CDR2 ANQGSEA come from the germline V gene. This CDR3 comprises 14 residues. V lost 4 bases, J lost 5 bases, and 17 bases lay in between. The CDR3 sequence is CSVVKRGKPYGYTF. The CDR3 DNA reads TGCAGCGTTGTTAAGAGGGGGAAACCTTATGGCTACACCTTC.

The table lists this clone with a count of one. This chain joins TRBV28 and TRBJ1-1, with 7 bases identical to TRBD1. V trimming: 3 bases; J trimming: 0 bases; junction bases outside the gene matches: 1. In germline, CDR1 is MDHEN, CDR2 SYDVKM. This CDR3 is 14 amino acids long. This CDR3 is CASSLGQLNTEAFF. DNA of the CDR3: TGTGCCAGCAGTTTGGGACAGCTGAACACTGAAGCTTTCTTT.

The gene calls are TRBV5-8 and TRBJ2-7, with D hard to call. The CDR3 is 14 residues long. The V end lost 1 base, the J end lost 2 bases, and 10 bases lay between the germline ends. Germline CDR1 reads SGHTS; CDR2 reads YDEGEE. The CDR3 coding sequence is TGTGCCAGCAGCTTGCAGTTTCCCCCCTACGAGCAGTACGTC. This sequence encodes CASSLQFPPYEQYV.

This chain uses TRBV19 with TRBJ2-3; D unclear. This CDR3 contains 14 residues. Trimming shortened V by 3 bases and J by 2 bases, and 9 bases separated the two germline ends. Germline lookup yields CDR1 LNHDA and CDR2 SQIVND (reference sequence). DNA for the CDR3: TGTGCCAGTAGTATCTGGACGTCCACAGATACGCAGTATTTT. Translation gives CASSIWTSTDTQYF.

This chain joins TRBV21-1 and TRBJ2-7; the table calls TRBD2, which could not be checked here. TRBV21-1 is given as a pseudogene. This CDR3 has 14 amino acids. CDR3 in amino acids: CASSTIPPDVREYF. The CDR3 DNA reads TGTGCCAGCAGCACCATTCCACCTGACGTACGGGAGTACTTC.

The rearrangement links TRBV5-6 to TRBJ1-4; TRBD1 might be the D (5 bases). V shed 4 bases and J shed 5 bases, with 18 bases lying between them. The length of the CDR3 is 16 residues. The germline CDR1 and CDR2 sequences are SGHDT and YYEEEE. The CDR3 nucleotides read TGTGCCAGCAGCCGGGGCGGTTTCAGGGTAAATGAAAAACTGTTTTTT. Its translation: CASSRGGFRVNEKLFF.

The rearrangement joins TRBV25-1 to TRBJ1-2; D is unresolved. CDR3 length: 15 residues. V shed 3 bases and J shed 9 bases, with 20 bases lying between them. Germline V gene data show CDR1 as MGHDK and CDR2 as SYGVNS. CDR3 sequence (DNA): TGTGCCAGCAGTGAGCAGCCGGGTCCTCTTGGGAGCTACACCTTC. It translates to CASSEQPGPLGSYTF.